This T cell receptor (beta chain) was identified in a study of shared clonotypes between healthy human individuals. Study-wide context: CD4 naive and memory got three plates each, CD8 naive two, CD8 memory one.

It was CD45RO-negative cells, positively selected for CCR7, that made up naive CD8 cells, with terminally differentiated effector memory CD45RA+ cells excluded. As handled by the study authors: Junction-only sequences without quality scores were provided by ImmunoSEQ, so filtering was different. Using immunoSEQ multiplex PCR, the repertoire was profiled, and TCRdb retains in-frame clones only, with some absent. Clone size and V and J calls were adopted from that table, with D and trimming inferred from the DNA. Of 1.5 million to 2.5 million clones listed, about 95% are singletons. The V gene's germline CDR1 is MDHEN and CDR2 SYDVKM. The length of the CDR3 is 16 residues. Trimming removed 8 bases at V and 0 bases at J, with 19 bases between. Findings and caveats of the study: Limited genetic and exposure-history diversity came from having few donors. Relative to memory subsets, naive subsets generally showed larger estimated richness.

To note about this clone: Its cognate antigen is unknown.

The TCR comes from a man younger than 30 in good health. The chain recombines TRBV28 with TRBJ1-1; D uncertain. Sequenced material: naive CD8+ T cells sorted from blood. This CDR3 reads CASRSYSLAMNTEAFF. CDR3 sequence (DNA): TGTGCCAGCCGTTCGTATTCCCTTGCCATGAACACTGAAGCTTTCTTT.